These T cell receptor beta chains were read from a single sample in a study of spatial heterogeneity in lung cancer. TCRdb ran MiXCR on the 5' RACE reads and lists one entry per CDR3 protein. The data hold under 150,000 distinct CDR3 sequences, with more than 10% observed a single time. Source: PBMCs, taken at follow-up. These receptors were obtained from a female donor with early-stage non-small cell lung cancer. The conserved cysteine and the conserved F or W are not part of the CDR3 here. Fields, in order: V gene, CDR3 protein.

v_call: TRBV11-3; cdr3_aa: ASSLAWAGANQPQH
v_call: TRBV7-9; cdr3_aa: ASSQQPRGVSSYEQY
v_call: TRBV19; cdr3_aa: ASSPSVVDTQY
v_call: TRBV20-1; cdr3_aa: SASDRGYGYT
v_call: TRBV14; cdr3_aa: ASSQGPQWTEAF
v_call: TRBV12-3/TRBV12-4; cdr3_aa: ASSFLLGETQY
v_call: TRBV24-1; cdr3_aa: ATSDSLAGSYNEQF
v_call: TRBV28; cdr3_aa: ASRGYNNQPQH
v_call: TRBV6-6; cdr3_aa: ASSGLAGGIYNEQF
v_call: TRBV16; cdr3_aa: ASSRLQGASDGYT
v_call: TRBV5-1; cdr3_aa: ASSLGVAGIYYNEQF
v_call: TRBV28; cdr3_aa: ASSVDRGRVKLF
v_call: TRBV15; cdr3_aa: ATSRAAGRSEAF
v_call: TRBV11-3; cdr3_aa: ASSFSGASGGYT
v_call: TRBV28; cdr3_aa: ASSSIAGGPYEQY
v_call: TRBV19; cdr3_aa: ASSIVEGKGNTQY
v_call: TRBV29-1; cdr3_aa: SVAREGNTIY
v_call: TRBV5-4; cdr3_aa: ASTAFSDNEQF
v_call: TRBV14; cdr3_aa: ASSQFREKLF
v_call: TRBV11-1; cdr3_aa: ASSSSSDTQY
v_call: TRBV7-8; cdr3_aa: ASSLQGGRAPPNSPLH
v_call: TRBV12-3/TRBV12-4; cdr3_aa: ASSPGLASDEQF
v_call: TRBV5-6; cdr3_aa: VSSAPGTRRDTQY
v_call: TRBV30; cdr3_aa: AWSVLASSYEQY
v_call: TRBV28; cdr3_aa: ATKQPGQTYNEQF
v_call: TRBV28; cdr3_aa: ASGRTSGYT
v_call: TRBV19; cdr3_aa: ASSSNTGEVETQY
v_call: TRBV6-2/TRBV6-3; cdr3_aa: ASSYYRGSYSNQPQH
v_call: TRBV12-3/TRBV12-4; cdr3_aa: ASRRTGSNTEAF
v_call: TRBV28; cdr3_aa: ASSFLRLRYSAKNIQY
v_call: TRBV3-1; cdr3_aa: ASSQEQDNEQF
v_call: TRBV6-6; cdr3_aa: ASTSKAGAGEQF
v_call: TRBV7-2; cdr3_aa: ASSLWFIGETQY
v_call: TRBV12-3/TRBV12-4; cdr3_aa: ASSGGLTGANVLT
v_call: TRBV24-1; cdr3_aa: ATSDAGSRTGELF
v_call: TRBV4-1; cdr3_aa: ASSQEGSSTRELF
v_call: TRBV12-3/TRBV12-4; cdr3_aa: ASSWGTSGETQY
v_call: TRBV5-6; cdr3_aa: ASRGGPGSWNTEAF
v_call: TRBV29-1; cdr3_aa: SVAGDRMQETQY
v_call: TRBV6-5; cdr3_aa: ASSYGGQGPTSSNQPQH
v_call: TRBV6-6; cdr3_aa: ASSQQGNSPLH
v_call: TRBV20-1; cdr3_aa: SVLGQPGRETQY
v_call: TRBV7-2; cdr3_aa: ASSPTLDLRGELF
v_call: TRBV7-9; cdr3_aa: ASSPLSAMQF
v_call: TRBV27; cdr3_aa: ASSSFSLLTGWTGPQH
v_call: TRBV11-2; cdr3_aa: ASSLIPTDYDPNTEAF